This passage covers 8 T cell receptor beta chains from one sample sequenced in a study of blood T cell repertoires in COVID-19. Produced via immunoSEQ multiplex PCR; TCRdb's table is partial and in-frame only. The table has a few hundred thousand clones, 86% seen once. Sequenced input: PBMCs or T cells enriched from blood (not recorded which). All receptors derive from a young man who had recovered from COVID-19.

This chain links TRBV7-8 with TRBJ1-2; 7 nucleotides align to TRBD1. V trimming: 4 bases; J trimming: 5 bases; junction bases outside the gene matches: 10. CDR1 and CDR2 (germline): SGHVS, FQNEAQ. The CDR3 is 15 residues long. The CDR3 is CASSSIQGLGYGYTF. CDR3 DNA sequence: TGTGCCAGCAGCTCGATACAGGGGTTAGGGTATGGCTACACCTTC.

The chain carries TRBV18 and TRBJ2-2; unclear D gene. Germline V gives CDR1 KGHSH, CDR2 LQKENI. The V end was cut by 4 bases, the J end by 1 base, with 7 bases between. This CDR3 comprises 14 residues. In DNA, the CDR3 is TGTGCCAGCTCACGGGCACGGAACACCGGGGAGCTGTTTTTT. Residues: CASSRARNTGELFF.

This clone was picked up a small number of times. The chain joins TRBV7-8 to TRBJ1-1; a possible D gene is TRBD1 (5 bases). V was pared by 3 bases and J by 4 bases, with 15 bases between. This CDR3 is built from 15 residues. Germline values: CDR1 SGHVS, CDR2 FQNEAQ. CDR3 sequence (DNA): TGTGCCAGCAGCTTCAACCCCCGACAGAGCACTGAAGCTTTCTTT. Translating gives CASSFNPRQSTEAFF. The full variable domain, rest sourced from reference TRBV7-8 and TRBJ1-1, is GAGVSQSPRYKVAKRGQDVALRCDPISGHVSLFWYQQALGQGPEFLTYFQNEAQLDKSGLPSDRFFAERPEGSVSTLKIQRTQQEDSAVYLCASSFNPRQSTEAFFGQGTRLTVV.

The chain employs TRBV11-2 and TRBJ1-1; D is undetermined. The ends were cut back, 0 bases at V and 2 bases at J, with 10 bases in the middle. From germline, CDR1 is SGHAT and CDR2 FQNNGV. This CDR3 is 15 amino acids long. The CDR3, as DNA: TGTGCCAGCAGCTTAGAGGCCAGGATAAACACTGAAGCTTTCTTT. Its translation is CASSLEARINTEAFF.

The chain employs TRBV13 and TRBJ2-1; 8 nucleotides match TRBD1. CDR3 length equals 16 residues. Trimming cost V 3 bases and J 4 bases; bases outside gene matches: 8. Germline lookup yields CDR1 PRHDT and CDR2 FYEKMQ (reference sequence). CDR3 nucleotide sequence: TGTGCCAGCAGCTTGTGGACAGGGAGTGGGTACAATGAGCAGTTCTTC. Residues: CASSLWTGSGYNEQFF.

The gene calls are TRBV6-4 and TRBJ2-1; TRBD2 matches 7 bases. J lost 5 bases, V lost 10 bases, and 2 bases had no gene match. This CDR3 spans 11 amino acids. Germline values: CDR1 MRHNA, CDR2 SNTAGT. CDR3 amino acids: CATGGNNEQFF. The CDR3 coding sequence is TGTGCCACGGGGGGAAACAATGAGCAGTTCTTC.

This clone was picked up one time. V and J are TRBV9 and TRBJ1-2, with a tentative D call TRBD1 (6 bases). V lost 6 bases, J lost 4 bases, and 16 bases lay in between. The CDR3 is 14 residues long. The germline V gene encodes CDR1 SGDLS and CDR2 YYNGEE. In DNA form, the CDR3 reads TGTGCCAGCACCCAGGGGACCCCTCTCTATGGCTACACCTTC. Protein: CASTQGTPLYGYTF. Full variable domain (rest looked up from reference TRBV9 and TRBJ1-2): DSGVTQTPKHLITATGQRVTLRCSPRSGDLSVYWYQQSLDQGLQFLIQYYNGEERAKGNILERFSAQQFPDLHSELNLSSLELGDSALYFCASTQGTPLYGYTFGSGTRLTVV.

The J gene is TRBJ1-1, the V gene TRBV3-1 (or the pseudogene TRBV3-2), with D possibly matching TRBD1 (6 bases). V was pared by 4 bases and J by 1 base, with 10 bases between. Germline CDR1 and CDR2: LGHDT and YNNKEL (reference sequence). This CDR3 has 14 amino acids. The CDR3 loop is CASSLTGQNTEAFF. In DNA, the CDR3 is TGTGCCAGCAGCCTGACGGGACAGAACACTGAAGCTTTCTTT.